Below are 15 T cell receptor beta chains sequenced from a single sample in a study of CD8+ T cells in alopecia areata. Extracted RNA was reverse transcribed into cDNA, the sequencing template. Libraries were prepared by immunoSEQ multiplex PCR; TCRdb keeps only in-frame clonotypes and omits some of them. The sample includes about 200,000 clones, approximately 53% seen only once; the top ten take over 4%. The sequencing sample was made of CD8+ T cells sorted from blood. The receptors shown here come from a human donor in good health.

This sequence joins TRBV2 and TRBJ2-7; D gene ambiguous. V was trimmed by 3 bases and J by 7 bases, leaving 10 bases between them. The CDR3 loop spans 12 amino acids. The germline V gene has CDR1 SNHLY and CDR2 FYNNEI. CDR3 sequence reads: CASSEATTEQYF. The DNA of the CDR3 is TGTGCCAGCAGTGAGGCCACTACGGAGCAGTACTTC.

This CDR3 is CACLGGTEAFF. The CDR3 region has the DNA TGTGCCTGCCTCGGAGGCACTGAAGCTTTCTTT. This chain links TRBV30 with TRBJ1-1; D is unclear. Germline values: CDR1 GTSNPN, CDR2 SVGIG (reference sequence). V lost 6 bases, J lost 4 bases, and 9 bases lay in between. CDR3 length equals 11 residues.

This clone was counted a few times. This chain links TRBV29-1 with TRBJ1-2, with D maybe TRBD1 (6 bases). The V gene lost 3 bases and the J gene lost 4 bases, with 24 bases spanning the gap. This CDR3 is 17 amino acids long. Germline CDR1 SQVTM, CDR2 ANQGSEA. DNA for the CDR3: TGCAGCGTTGACCGGGGGGGCGATACAAGGATGCCCTATGGCTACACCTTC. Translation: CSVDRGGDTRMPYGYTF.

The chain links TRBV2 to TRBJ2-1, with no clear D. CDR3 size: 13 residues. Trimming shortened V by 8 bases and J by 2 bases, and 10 bases separated the two germline ends. CDR1 is SNHLY and CDR2 is FYNNEI in the germline V gene. The CDR3 region has the DNA TGTGCCAGCCTCTGGATCCCCTACAATGAGCAGTTCTTC. Translating it yields CASLWIPYNEQFF.

This clone was observed a handful of times. This chain uses TRBV29-1 with TRBJ2-7; 7 positions agree with TRBD1. There are 13 residues in the CDR3. The V segment lost 3 bases and the J segment 2 bases; nucleotides outside the gene matches: 4. Germline CDR1 reads SQVTM; CDR2 reads ANQGSEA. This CDR3 reads CSVERDSPYEQYF. The CDR3 bases are TGCAGCGTTGAGAGGGACAGCCCCTACGAGCAGTACTTC.

V and J are TRBV29-1 and TRBJ1-1, with D perhaps matching TRBD1 (5 bases). Germline V gene lookup returns CDR1 SQVTM and CDR2 ANQGSEA. This CDR3 contains 13 residues. V was cut by 7 bases and J by 1 base, with 13 bases left in between. DNA of the CDR3: TGCAGCGCCGGTGACAGCCCGAACACTGAAGCTTTCTTT. Its protein is CSAGDSPNTEAFF.

The chain employs TRBV4-1 and TRBJ2-7; 9 positions agree with TRBD2. After removal of 1 base from V and 2 bases from J, the junction contained 6 bases not matched to a gene. This CDR3 spans 16 amino acids. Germline loops: CDR1 MGHRA, CDR2 YSYEKL. CDR3 DNA: TGCGCCAGCAGCCAAGTCGTGGGACTAGCAACCTACGAGCAGTACTTC. Amino acids: CASSQVVGLATYEQYF.

A note on this clone: Mismatch with germline at one junction end may stem from a read error. The chain has TRBV30 and TRBJ2-6; the match to TRBD1 covers 8 bases. The CDR3 spans 11 residues. The germline V gene encodes CDR1 GTSNPN and CDR2 SVGIG (reference sequence). The CDR3 loop reads CAHRTGHTLGF. CDR3 DNA sequence: TGTGCCCATCGGACAGGGCATACGCTGGGATTC.

This clone was detected only a few times. The V and J genes are TRBV5-6 and TRBJ2-1; the D gene is possibly TRBD2 (5 bases). V was clipped by 4 bases and J by 4 bases, with 12 bases between them. The CDR3 runs 14 residues. Germline CDR1 and CDR2: SGHDT and YYEEEE. CDR3: CASSPWTGYNEQFF. The CDR3 DNA reads TGTGCCAGCAGCCCTTGGACGGGGTACAATGAGCAGTTCTTC. The variable domain in full, with the rest retrieved from reference TRBV5-6 and TRBJ2-1, is DAGVTQSPTHLIKTRGQQVTLRCSPKSGHDTVSWYQQALGQGPQFIFQYYEEEERQRGNFPDRFSGHQFPNYSSELNVNALLLGDSALYLCASSPWTGYNEQFFGPGTRLTVL.

The chain has TRBV5-1 and TRBJ1-1; TRBD1 might be the D (6 bases). This CDR3 spans 19 amino acids. The V and J ends lost 0 bases and 1 base respectively, with 22 bases between them. In germline, CDR1 is SGHRS, CDR2 YFSETQ. This CDR3 reads CASSLAPGGREASNTEAFF. CDR3 in DNA: TGCGCCAGCAGCTTGGCCCCTGGGGGGCGAGAGGCGTCGAACACTGAAGCTTTCTTT.

The chain couples TRBV4-1 to TRBJ2-7, with 8 bases identical to TRBD1. Germline-derived CDR1 and CDR2 are MGHRA and YSYEKL. The J segment lost 3 bases and the V segment lost 4 bases, leaving 5 bases of the junction unmatched. The CDR3 is made up of 14 amino acids. The CDR3 DNA is TGCGCCAGCAGCCCAGGACAGGGAATCTACGAGCAGTACTTC. Its protein is CASSPGQGIYEQYF.

This clone has a single count. Within the sample, other DNA sequences also encode this same CDR3. The J gene is TRBJ1-1, the V gene TRBV29-1, with D hard to call. The V gene lost 4 bases and the J gene lost 4 bases, with 4 bases spanning the gap. The CDR3 length is 10 residues. Germline lookup yields CDR1 SQVTM and CDR2 ANQGSEA. Here the CDR3 DNA reads TGCAGCGTTGTGGGCACTGAAGCTTTCTTT. It specifies CSVVGTEAFF.

The chain is built from TRBV6-4 and TRBJ1-2; 7 bases map to TRBD1. V was pared by 2 bases and J by 4 bases, with 7 bases of the junction left unmatched. The germline V gene encodes CDR1 MRHNA and CDR2 SNTAGT. The CDR3 sequence is 15 residues long. The DNA of the CDR3 is TGTGCCAGCAGTGACGTGGCAGGGGGTACCTATGGCTACACCTTC. This sequence encodes CASSDVAGGTYGYTF.

The table lists this clone with a few counts. V is TRBV29-1 and J is TRBJ1-6, with a tentative D call TRBD1 (5 bases). Germline V gene data show CDR1 as SQVTM and CDR2 as ANQGSEA. The CDR3 has 13 residues. The V and J ends lost 4 bases and 7 bases respectively, with 11 bases between them. CDR3 sequence: CSVADSLNSPLHF. CDR3 sequence (DNA): TGCAGCGTTGCCGACAGCTTAAATTCACCCCTCCACTTT.

This chain joins TRBV29-1 and TRBJ2-2; D gene uncertain. Germline loops: CDR1 SQVTM, CDR2 ANQGSEA. Trimming took 5 bases from V and 0 from J, leaving 4 bases between them. The CDR3 is 12 amino acids. The CDR3 nucleotides read TGCAGCGTTCATGCGAACACCGGGGAGCTGTTTTTT. Translation gives CSVHANTGELFF.